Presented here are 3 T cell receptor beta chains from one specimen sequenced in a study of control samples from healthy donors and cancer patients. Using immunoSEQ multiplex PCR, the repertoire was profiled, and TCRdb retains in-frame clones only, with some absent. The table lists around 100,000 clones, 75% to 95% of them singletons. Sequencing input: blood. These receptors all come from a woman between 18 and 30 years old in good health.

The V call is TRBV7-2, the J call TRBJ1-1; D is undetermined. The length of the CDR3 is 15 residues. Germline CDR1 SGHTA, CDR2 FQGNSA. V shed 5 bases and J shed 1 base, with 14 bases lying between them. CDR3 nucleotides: TGTGCCAGCAGCCATAATCCCGGGTCGAACACTGAAGCTTTCTTT. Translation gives CASSHNPGSNTEAFF.

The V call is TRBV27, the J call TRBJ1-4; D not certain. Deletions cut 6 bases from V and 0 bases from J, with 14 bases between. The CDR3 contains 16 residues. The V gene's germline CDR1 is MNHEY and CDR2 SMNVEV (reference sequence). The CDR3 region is CASRKQRATTNEKLFF. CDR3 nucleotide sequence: TGTGCCAGCAGGAAACAAAGGGCGACAACTAATGAAAAACTGTTTTTT.

CDR3 DNA: TGCGCCAGCAGCCAAGATCGTCGCACTGAAGCTTTCTTT. This codes for CASSQDRRTEAFF. The V gene is TRBV4-1, the J gene TRBJ1-1, with D uncertain. Trimming cost V 0 bases and J 4 bases, with 6 bases left between them. The CDR3 totals 13 residues. Germline V lookup: CDR1 MGHRA, CDR2 YSYEKL.